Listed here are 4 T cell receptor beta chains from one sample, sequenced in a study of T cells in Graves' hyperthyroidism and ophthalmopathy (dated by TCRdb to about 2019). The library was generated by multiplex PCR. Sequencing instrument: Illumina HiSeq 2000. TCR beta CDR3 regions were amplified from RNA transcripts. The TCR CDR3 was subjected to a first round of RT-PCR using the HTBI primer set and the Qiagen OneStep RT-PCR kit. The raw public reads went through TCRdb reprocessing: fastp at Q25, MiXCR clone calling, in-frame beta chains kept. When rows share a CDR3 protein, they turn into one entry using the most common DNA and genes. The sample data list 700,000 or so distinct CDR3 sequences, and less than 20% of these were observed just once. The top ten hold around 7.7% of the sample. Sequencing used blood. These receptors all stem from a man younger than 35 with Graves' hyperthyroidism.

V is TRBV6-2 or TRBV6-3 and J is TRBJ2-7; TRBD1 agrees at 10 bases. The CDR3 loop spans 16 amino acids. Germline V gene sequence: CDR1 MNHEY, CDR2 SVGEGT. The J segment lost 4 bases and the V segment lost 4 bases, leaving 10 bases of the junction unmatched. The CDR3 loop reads CASSSRSGTGEYEQYF. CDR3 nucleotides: TGTGCCAGCAGTTCGAGATCCGGGACAGGGGAATACGAGCAGTACTTC.

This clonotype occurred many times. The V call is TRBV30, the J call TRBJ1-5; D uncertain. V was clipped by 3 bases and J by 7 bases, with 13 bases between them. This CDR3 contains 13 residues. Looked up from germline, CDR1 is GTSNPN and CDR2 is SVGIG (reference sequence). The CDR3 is CAWSAGSGQPQHF. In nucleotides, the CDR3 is TGTGCCTGGAGCGCAGGATCAGGCCAGCCCCAGCATTTT.

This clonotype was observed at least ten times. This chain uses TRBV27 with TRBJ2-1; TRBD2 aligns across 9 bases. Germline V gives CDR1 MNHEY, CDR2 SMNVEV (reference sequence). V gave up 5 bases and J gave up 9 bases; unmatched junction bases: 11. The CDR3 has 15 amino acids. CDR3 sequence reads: CASSRLAGIVGEQFF. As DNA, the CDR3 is TGTGCCAGCAGTAGGCTAGCGGGAATTGTAGGTGAGCAGTTCTTC.

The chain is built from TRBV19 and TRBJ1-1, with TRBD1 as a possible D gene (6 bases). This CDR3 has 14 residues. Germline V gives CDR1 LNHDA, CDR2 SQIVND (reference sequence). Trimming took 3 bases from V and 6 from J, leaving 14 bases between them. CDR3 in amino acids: CASSIGSGVAEAFF. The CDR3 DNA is TGTGCCAGTAGTATCGGGTCAGGGGTGGCTGAAGCTTTCTTT.